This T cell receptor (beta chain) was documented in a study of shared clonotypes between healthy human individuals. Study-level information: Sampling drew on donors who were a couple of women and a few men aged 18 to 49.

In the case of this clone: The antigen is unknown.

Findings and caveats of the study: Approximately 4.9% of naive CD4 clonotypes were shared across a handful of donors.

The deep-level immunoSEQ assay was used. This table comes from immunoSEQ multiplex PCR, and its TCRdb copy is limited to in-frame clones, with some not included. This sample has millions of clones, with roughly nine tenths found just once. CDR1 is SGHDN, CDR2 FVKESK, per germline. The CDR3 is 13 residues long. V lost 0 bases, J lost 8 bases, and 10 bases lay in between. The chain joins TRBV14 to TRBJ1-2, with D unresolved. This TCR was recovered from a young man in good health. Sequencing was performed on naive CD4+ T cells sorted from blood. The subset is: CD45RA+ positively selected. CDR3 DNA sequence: TGTGCCAGCAGCCAAGATTGGGGAAGGGGCTACACCTTC. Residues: CASSQDWGRGYTF.